The T cell receptor (beta chain) under discussion was sequenced for a study of Graves' ophthalmopathy and Graves' hyperthyroidism. Study-wide results and caveats: Predictions made by the model for ophthalmopathy progression reached roughly 64% sensitivity and just under 75% specificity.

V dropped 10 bases and J dropped 12; count of bases not matched to a gene: 14. The CDR3 consists of 12 residues. Germline V lookup: CDR1 SNHLY, CDR2 FYNNEI. Researchers took RNA transcripts and amplified TCR beta CDR3 regions from them. Amplification began with first-round RT-PCR using HTBI primers, then second-round multiplex PCR was performed. TCRdb reprocessed the multiplex PCR reads with MiXCR, giving one entry per CDR3 protein. The table shows over a million distinct CDR3 sequences, with about two fifths occurring only once. As for this clonotype: Its specificity is unknown.

The sample taken for sequencing was peripheral blood or thyroid tissue (not recorded which). The receptor was isolated from an adult man with Graves' hyperthyroidism. This sequence joins TRBV2 and TRBJ1-2; the match to TRBD1 covers 7 bases. The CDR3 DNA is TGTGCCACCGGACTGACAGGGACTGGAAACACCTTC. Protein product: CATGLTGTGNTF.